This T cell receptor (beta chain) was identified during a study of Graves' ophthalmopathy and Graves' hyperthyroidism. At the level of the study: Sampling took place at initial diagnosis, with peripheral blood obtained before any treatment. Study-wide points: Blood shared most expanded thyroid clonotypes above 0.001 frequency. A model of 13 signatures distinguished ophthalmopathy from stable hyperthyroidism at approximately 89% sensitivity and about 80% specificity. Prediction of ophthalmopathy progression reached around 70% sensitivity and 72% to 75% specificity.

This clonotype has only a few counts. Its target is unknown. Investigators amplified TCR beta CDR3 regions from RNA transcripts. HTBI primers were employed in first-round RT-PCR, then a second-round multiplex PCR followed. TCRdb processed the multiplex PCR reads anew with MiXCR; each CDR3 protein has one entry. The table includes more than 550,000 distinct CDR3 sequences, roughly two fifths detected once. Trimming cost V 3 bases and J 7 bases; bases outside gene matches: 10. Germline CDR1 MDHEN, CDR2 SYDVKM. The CDR3 is 16 amino acids. The sequencing sample was made of peripheral blood. This TCR came from an adult man with Graves' ophthalmopathy. This rearrangement joins TRBV28 to TRBJ2-5; 11 nucleotides match TRBD1. CDR3 protein: CASSFPGQGAAGTQYF. The DNA for the CDR3 is TGTGCCAGCAGTTTTCCTGGACAGGGGGCTGCTGGGACCCAGTACTTC.